This is a list of T cell receptor beta chains from one sample in a study of blood T cell repertoires in COVID-19. TCRdb keeps only in-frame clones here, not all; method: immunoSEQ multiplex PCR. The sample lists around 220,000 clones, 70% to 90% occurring once. The specimen sequenced was peripheral blood. These receptor sequences come from a woman aged 40 to 50 who had recovered from COVID-19. The CDR3 runs from the conserved cysteine through the conserved F or W. The D gene is left open where the match is weak. Clone size is stated in some rows and not others, as once, few, many or a class when expanded.

v_call	j_call	d_call	clone_size	cdr3_aa	cdr3_nt
TRBV18	TRBJ2-7	TRBD1	NA	CASSYRGTDYEQYF	TGTGCCAGCTCATACAGGGGAACGGACTACGAGCAGTACTTC
TRBV7-2	TRBJ1-6	NA	NA	CASSQRRLNSPLHF	TGTGCCAGCAGCCAACGGCGGCTGAATTCACCCCTCCACTTT
TRBV12-3/TRBV12-4	TRBJ1-2	TRBD1	NA	CASSLDRGGYTF	TGTGCCAGCAGTCTGGACAGGGGTGGCTACACCTTC
TRBV6-4	TRBJ1-2	NA	NA	CASSDSDRQPYGSYTF	TGTGCCAGCAGTGACTCGGACAGACAACCCTATGGTAGCTACACCTTC
TRBV4-3	TRBJ2-1	TRBD2	NA	CASSQGSGEGNEQFF	TGCGCCAGCAGCCAAGGCTCCGGGGAGGGGAATGAGCAGTTCTTC
TRBV11-2	TRBJ2-5	NA	NA	CASSLVRSGETQYF	TGTGCCAGCAGCTTAGTGAGGTCCGGCGAGACCCAGTACTTC
TRBV27	TRBJ1-5	NA	NA	CASSLAGSSMGPQHF	TGTGCCAGCAGTTTGGCAGGCTCGTCCATGGGGCCCCAGCATTTT
TRBV5-1	TRBJ2-7	TRBD1	NA	CASSRTGGSYEQYF	TGCGCCAGCAGTAGGACAGGGGGGTCCTACGAGCAGTACTTC
TRBV12-5	TRBJ2-1	TRBD2	NA	CASGSGLAGGRVDEQFF	TGTGCTAGTGGTTCAGGACTAGCGGGGGGGCGGGTAGATGAGCAGTTCTTC
TRBV3-1/TRBV3-2	TRBJ2-3	TRBD2	NA	CASSQRTSGSAYTQYF	TGTGCCAGCAGCCAACGGACTAGCGGGAGTGCGTATACGCAGTATTTT
TRBV7-2	TRBJ2-5	TRBD1	NA	CASSLRQGTIQETQYF	TGTGCCAGCAGCCTTAGACAGGGGACAATTCAAGAGACCCAGTACTTC
TRBV24-1	TRBJ2-5	TRBD1	once	CATSEPGTALQETQYF	TGTGCCACCAGTGAGCCCGGGACAGCGCTCCAAGAGACCCAGTACTTC
TRBV18	TRBJ2-7	TRBD1	NA	CASSLVTGIGRYEQYF	TGTGCCAGCTCACTGGTGACAGGGATCGGGCGGTACGAGCAGTACTTC
TRBV27	TRBJ2-3	TRBD1	NA	CASRPGQHTDTQYF	TGTGCCAGCAGACCGGGACAGCACACAGATACGCAGTATTTT
TRBV11-2	TRBJ2-3	NA	NA	CASRLHTLTYTQYF	TGTGCCAGCCGACTCCATACTCTTACATATACGCAGTATTTT
TRBV6-5	TRBJ1-2	NA	NA	CASSLTGANYGYTF	TGTGCCAGCAGCCTGACAGGAGCTAACTATGGCTACACCTTC
TRBV19	TRBJ2-2	TRBD2	NA	CASSLPTSGASGLFF	TGTGCCAGTAGTCTCCCGACTAGCGGGGCTTCCGGGCTGTTTTTT
TRBV5-6	TRBJ2-6	TRBD1	NA	CASSLMTGAGANVLTF	TGTGCCAGCAGCTTGATGACAGGGGCTGGGGCCAACGTCCTGACTTTC
TRBV2	TRBJ2-1	TRBD2	NA	CASSAGTSGRNEQFF	TGTGCCAGCAGCGCCGGGACTAGCGGGAGGAATGAGCAGTTCTTC
TRBV7-2	TRBJ2-3	TRBD1	once	CASSISQGADTQYF	TGTGCCAGCAGCATATCCCAGGGGGCAGATACGCAGTATTTT
TRBV6-5	TRBJ2-1	NA	NA	CASQTGDRDNEQFF	TGTGCCAGCCAGACGGGAGATCGGGACAATGAGCAGTTCTTC
TRBV14	TRBJ2-7	NA	NA	CASSRAYEQYF	TGTGCCAGCAGCCGAGCCTACGAGCAGTACTTC
TRBV4-1	TRBJ1-2	NA	NA	CASSQDSGVGLGYTF	TGCGCCAGCAGCCAAGATTCGGGAGTGGGGCTTGGCTACACCTTC
TRBV19	TRBJ1-4	TRBD1	NA	CASTNPGQGGGKLFF	TGTGCCAGTACTAATCCCGGACAGGGGGGTGGAAAACTGTTTTTT
TRBV7-2	TRBJ2-6	NA	NA	CARGGGSGANVLTF	TGTGCCAGGGGGGGAGGCTCTGGGGCCAACGTCCTGACTTTC
TRBV11-3	TRBJ2-7	NA	NA	CASSPNRAKTPYEQYF	TGTGCCAGCAGCCCCAACAGAGCCAAAACCCCCTACGAGCAGTACTTC
TRBV7-2	TRBJ2-1	TRBD2	NA	CASSLGLANEQFF	TGTGCCAGCAGCTTAGGACTAGCCAATGAGCAGTTCTTC
TRBV3-1/TRBV3-2	TRBJ2-3	NA	NA	CASSPSGWASTDTQYF	TGTGCCAGCAGCCCCTCGGGGTGGGCGAGCACAGATACGCAGTATTTT
TRBV29-1	TRBJ1-2	TRBD1	NA	CSVVDRGEANYGYTF	TGCAGCGTTGTGGACAGGGGGGAAGCTAACTATGGCTACACCTTC
TRBV5-1	TRBJ2-3	TRBD2	NA	CASSLELAGTYTDTQYF	TGCGCCAGCAGCTTGGAACTAGCGGGGACCTACACAGATACGCAGTATTTT
TRBV10-3	TRBJ2-7	TRBD1	NA	CATWGTGVNEQYF	TGTGCCACGTGGGGGACAGGGGTTAACGAGCAGTACTTC
TRBV5-5	TRBJ2-1	NA	NA	CASSRSRVISYNEQFF	TGTGCCAGCAGCCGCTCCCGGGTTATCTCCTACAATGAGCAGTTCTTC
TRBV7-8	TRBJ1-6	NA	NA	CASSFSSGMRFSPLHF	TGTGCCAGCAGCTTTTCGTCGGGGATGAGATTTTCACCCCTCCACTTT
TRBV11-3	TRBJ2-4	TRBD2	NA	CASSWTSGEKNIQYF	TGTGCCAGCAGTTGGACTAGCGGAGAGAAAAACATTCAGTACTTC
TRBV7-8	TRBJ1-2	NA	NA	CASSTRGPADGYTF	TGTGCCAGCAGCACACGTGGGCCAGCTGATGGCTACACCTTC
TRBV5-5	TRBJ2-5	TRBD2	NA	CASSPILTSGTQETQYF	TGTGCCAGCAGCCCGATTCTGACTAGCGGGACCCAAGAGACCCAGTACTTC
TRBV7-3	TRBJ1-1	NA	NA	CASSPGRGNTEAFF	TGTGCCAGCAGCCCGGGGAGGGGGAACACTGAAGCTTTCTTT
TRBV11-2	TRBJ2-1	TRBD2	NA	CASSLLAVSYNEQFF	TGTGCCAGCAGCCTTCTAGCGGTCTCCTACAATGAGCAGTTCTTC
TRBV11-2	TRBJ2-7	NA	NA	CASSFLKAAYEQYF	TGTGCCAGCAGCTTCCTTAAAGCCGCCTACGAGCAGTACTTC
TRBV7-2	TRBJ1-6	NA	NA	CASSLVRGQNSPLHF	TGTGCCAGCAGCTTAGTTCGGGGTCAGAATTCACCCCTCCACTTT
TRBV19	TRBJ2-7	NA	NA	CASSIVRGPYEQYF	TGTGCCAGTAGTATAGTAAGGGGCCCCTACGAGCAGTACTTC
TRBV2	TRBJ1-4	NA	NA	CASRRDFNEKLFF	TGTGCCAGCAGAAGGGACTTTAATGAAAAACTGTTTTTT
TRBV12-3/TRBV12-4	TRBJ1-6	NA	NA	CASTGLSNSPLHF	TGTGCCAGCACAGGGTTATCGAATTCACCCCTCCACTTT
TRBV6-2/TRBV6-3	TRBJ2-1	NA	NA	CASSLMERGEQFF	TGTGCCAGCAGCCTAATGGAGCGCGGTGAGCAGTTCTTC
TRBV7-9	TRBJ1-2	NA	NA	CASSLGAGFNYGYTF	TGTGCCAGCAGCTTAGGTGCGGGGTTTAACTATGGCTACACCTTC
TRBV7-2	TRBJ2-2	NA	NA	CASSPGGGELFF	TGTGCCAGCAGCCCCGGTGGCGGGGAGCTGTTTTTT
TRBV10-3	TRBJ2-7	NA	NA	CAISAKGLEYEQYF	TGTGCCATCAGTGCCAAGGGGTTAGAATACGAGCAGTACTTC
TRBV3-1/TRBV3-2	TRBJ2-1	NA	NA	CASSQEGASYNEQFF	TGTGCCAGCAGCCAAGAAGGAGCCTCCTACAATGAGCAGTTCTTC
TRBV9	TRBJ1-2	TRBD1	NA	CASSVGTGSGYTF	TGTGCCAGCAGCGTAGGGACAGGTTCGGGCTACACCTTC
TRBV3-1/TRBV3-2	TRBJ2-4	NA	NA	CASSQGTGEAKNIQYF	TGTGCCAGCAGCCAAGGTACGGGGGAGGCCAAAAACATTCAGTACTTC
TRBV5-1	TRBJ2-5	TRBD1	NA	CASSLGQGTRQETQYF	TGCGCCAGCAGCTTGGGACAGGGAACAAGGCAGGAGACCCAGTACTTC
TRBV19	TRBJ1-4	TRBD1	once	CASSISGQGVLKKLFF	TGTGCCAGTAGTATATCAGGACAGGGGGTGTTGAAGAAACTGTTTTTT
TRBV7-8	TRBJ2-7	TRBD2	once	CASSPGGSGGSNSYEQYF	TGTGCCAGCAGCCCCGGGGGTAGCGGGGGGTCCAACTCCTACGAGCAGTACTTC
TRBV6-2/TRBV6-3	TRBJ2-7	NA	NA	CASSYRADEQYF	TGTGCCAGCAGTTACCGTGCAGACGAGCAGTACTTC
TRBV28	TRBJ2-1	TRBD1	NA	CASSLLQGVLYNEQFF	TGTGCCAGCAGTTTATTACAGGGGGTCCTCTACAATGAGCAGTTCTTC